This T cell receptor (beta chain) was identified in a study of regulatory T cells in long-lasting Graves disease. Turning to the study itself: The study counted Graves' disease as persistent given over 5 years of antithyroid drugs and positive TSH receptor antibodies. Study conclusions and caveats: Exclusively peripheral blood, rather than thyroid tissue, was studied.

This clonotype was detected a few times. Its cognate antigen is unknown. Time point in this sample: persistent/refractory GD, antithyroid drugs over 5 years with positive TRAb. PBMC RNA served as the TCR library source. Enrollment of patients was through an endocrinology department in Xi'an, China. Building of the TCR beta libraries involved iRepertoire HTBI primers and Arm-PCR of CDR3 regions. TCRdb re-derived calls from the multiplex PCR reads in MiXCR, one entry per CDR3 protein. In the table there are fewer than 400,000 distinct CDR3 sequences, roughly 20% of which are singletons. This CDR3 is 13 amino acids long. V lost 7 bases and J lost 5, with 12 bases in between.

The sequence came from a female donor with Graves disease. The sample was peripheral blood mononuclear cells (PBMCs), taken when the disease was refractory, from a patient treated with antithyroid drugs. The rearrangement joins TRBV12-3 or TRBV12-4 to TRBJ2-1; D gene unclear. CDR3 DNA: TGTGCCAGCACCTTTCGGGTGGACAATGAGCAGTTCTTC. Amino acids: CASTFRVDNEQFF.